A single TCR beta chain is shown here with its context. Its antigen is as yet unknown. cDNA came from approximately 0.5 to 1 ug RNA primed by random hexamers. The method of amplification for TCR beta CDR3 was immunoSEQ multiplex PCR, covering 54 Vbeta and 13 Jbeta. TCRdb passed the immunoSEQ multiplex PCR reads through MiXCR, listing each CDR3 protein once. The top ten hold roughly 0.1% of the sample, which has 150,000 to 200,000 distinct CDR3 sequences, roughly 94% seen once. These data belong to a study of CD8 T cells in Susac syndrome. General observations from the study: The study recognized that the number of individuals in its TCR sequencing and HLA analysis was relatively small.

Trimming cost V 3 bases and J 3 bases, with 3 bases left between them. Germline assignment: CDR1 MNHNY and CDR2 SVGAGI (reference sequence). The CDR3 covers 11 residues. Sequenced sample: CD4+ T cells from PBMCs. The chain couples TRBV6-6 to TRBJ2-7; D ambiguous. This TCR was sampled from a human donor with multiple sclerosis. CDR3 in amino acids: CASSYDYEQYF. In DNA form, the CDR3 reads TGTGCCAGCAGTTATGACTACGAGCAGTACTTC.